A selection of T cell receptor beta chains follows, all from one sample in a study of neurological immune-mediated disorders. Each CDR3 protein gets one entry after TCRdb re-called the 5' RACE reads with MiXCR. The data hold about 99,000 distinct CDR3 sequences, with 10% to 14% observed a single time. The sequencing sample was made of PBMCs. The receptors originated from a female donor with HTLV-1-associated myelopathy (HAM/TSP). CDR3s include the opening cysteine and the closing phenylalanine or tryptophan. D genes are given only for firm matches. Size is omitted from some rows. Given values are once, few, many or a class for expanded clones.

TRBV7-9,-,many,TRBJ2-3,CASSPLLASSTDTQYF,TGTGCCAGCAGCCCCCTGCTCGCATCTAGCACAGATACGCAGTATTTT
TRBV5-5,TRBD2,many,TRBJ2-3,CASSLSVPSGYSDTQYF,TGTGCCAGCAGCTTGAGTGTCCCTAGCGGGTATTCAGATACGCAGTATTTT
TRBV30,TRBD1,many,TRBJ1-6,CAWSVGQGNSPLHF,TGTGCCTGGAGTGTCGGACAGGGAAATTCACCCCTCCACTTT
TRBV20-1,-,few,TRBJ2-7,CSARDPTVYYEQYF,TGCAGTGCTAGAGATCCGACAGTTTACTACGAGCAGTACTTC
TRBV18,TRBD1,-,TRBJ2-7,CASSPGQAVRYEQYF,TGTGCCAGCTCACCCGGACAGGCGGTTCGCTACGAGCAGTACTTC
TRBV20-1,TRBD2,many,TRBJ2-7,CSARDIIELLAGNYEQYF,TGCAGTGCTAGAGATATAATTGAATTACTAGCGGGGAACTACGAGCAGTACTTC
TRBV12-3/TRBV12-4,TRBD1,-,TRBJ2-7,CASSRRDRGEQYF,TGTGCCAGCAGTCGCCGGGACAGGGGCGAGCAGTACTTC
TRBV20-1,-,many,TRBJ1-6,CSASETVNSPLHF,TGCAGTGCTAGCGAGACAGTAAATTCACCCCTCCACTTT
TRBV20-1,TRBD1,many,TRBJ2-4,CSAGIDRANIQYF,TGCAGTGCCGGCATAGACAGGGCGAACATTCAGTACTTC
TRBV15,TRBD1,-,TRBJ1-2,CATSVSDRGSYGYTF,TGTGCCACCAGCGTCTCTGACAGGGGTTCCTATGGCTACACCTTC
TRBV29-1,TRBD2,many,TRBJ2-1,CSGTRLAASSYNEQFF,TGCAGCGGGACTCGACTAGCGGCGAGCTCCTACAATGAGCAGTTCTTC
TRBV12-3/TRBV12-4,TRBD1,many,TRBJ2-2,CASSLTGTGELFF,TGTGCCAGCAGTTTGACAGGGACCGGGGAGCTGTTTTTT
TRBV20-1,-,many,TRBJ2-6,CSARAPGRSSGANVLTF,TGCAGTGCTAGGGCTCCGGGACGGAGCTCTGGGGCCAACGTCCTGACTTTC
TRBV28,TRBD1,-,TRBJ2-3,CASRAGGADTQYF,TGTGCCAGCAGAGCAGGGGGCGCAGATACGCAGTATTTT
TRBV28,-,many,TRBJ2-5,CASSLYINGETQYF,TGTGCCAGCAGTTTATATATTAATGGCGAGACCCAGTACTTC
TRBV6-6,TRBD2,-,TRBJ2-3,CASSWSPGLAGAPSTDTQYF,TGTGCCAGCAGTTGGTCCCCGGGACTAGCGGGGGCTCCTAGCACAGATACGCAGTATTTT
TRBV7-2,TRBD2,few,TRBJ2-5,CASSPRRLAGVETQYF,TGTGCCAGCAGCCCCCGACGACTAGCGGGGGTGGAGACCCAGTACTTC
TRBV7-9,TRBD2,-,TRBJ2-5,CASILGTSGQESQYF,TGTGCCAGCATCTTAGGGACTAGCGGTCAAGAGTCCCAGTACTTC
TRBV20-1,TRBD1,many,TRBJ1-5,CSAARDSYQPQHF,TGCAGTGCCGCGCGGGACAGCTATCAGCCCCAGCATTTT
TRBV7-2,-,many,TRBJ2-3,CASSLAGGRTDTQYF,TGTGCCAGCAGCTTAGCGGGGGGGCGCACAGATACGCAGTATTTT
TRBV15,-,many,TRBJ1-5,CATSARTVKQPQHF,TGTGCCACCAGCGCGCGGACGGTAAAACAGCCCCAGCATTTT
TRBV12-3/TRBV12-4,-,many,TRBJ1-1,CASSFAGNTEAFF,TGTGCCAGCAGTTTTGCGGGGAACACTGAAGCTTTCTTT
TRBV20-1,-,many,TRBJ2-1,CSAEGRGLNEQFF,TGCAGTGCCGAAGGGCGGGGGCTCAATGAGCAGTTCTTC
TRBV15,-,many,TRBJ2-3,CATSRQGPGAEIIDTQYF,TGTGCCACCAGCAGACAGGGTCCCGGGGCGGAAATTATAGATACGCAGTATTTT
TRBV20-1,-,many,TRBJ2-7,CSARDIHEQYF,TGCAGTGCTAGAGATATCCACGAGCAGTACTTC
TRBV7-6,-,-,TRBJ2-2,CASSLGVASSTGELFF,TGTGCCAGCAGCTTAGGGGTAGCGTCGAGCACCGGGGAGCTGTTTTTT
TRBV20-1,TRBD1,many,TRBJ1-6,CSALRDRGGFWTSPLHF,TGCAGTGCTCTCCGGGACAGGGGAGGATTTTGGACTTCACCCCTCCACTTT
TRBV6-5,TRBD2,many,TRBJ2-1,CASSYLGGGSGNEQFF,TGTGCCAGCAGTTACTTGGGCGGGGGGTCTGGGAATGAGCAGTTCTTC
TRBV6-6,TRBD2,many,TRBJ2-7,CASRGGGYEQYF,TGTGCCAGCAGGGGGGGGGGATACGAGCAGTACTTC
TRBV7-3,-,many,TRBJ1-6,CASSFRAEGNSPLHF,TGTGCCAGCAGCTTCAGGGCGGAGGGTAATTCACCCCTCCACTTT
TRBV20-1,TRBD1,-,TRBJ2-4,CSATILYAGTGKNIQYF,TGCAGTGCTACCATCCTGTATGCCGGGACAGGGAAGAACATTCAGTACTTC
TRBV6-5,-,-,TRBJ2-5,CASSYSGSQETQYF,TGTGCCAGCAGTTACTCGGGAAGTCAAGAGACCCAGTACTTC
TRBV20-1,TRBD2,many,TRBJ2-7,CSARRSGVSFGEQYF,TGCAGTGCTAGAAGGAGCGGGGTCTCCTTTGGCGAGCAGTACTTC
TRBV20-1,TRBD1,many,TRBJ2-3,CSAGRTGGTDTQYF,TGCAGTGCTGGGCGGACAGGGGGCACAGATACGCAGTATTTT
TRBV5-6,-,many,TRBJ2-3,CASSWRARDTDTQYF,TGTGCCAGCAGCTGGCGTGCCCGGGACACAGATACGCAGTATTTT
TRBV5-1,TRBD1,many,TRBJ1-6,CASSFEGASYNSPLHF,TGCGCCAGCAGCTTCGAGGGGGCCTCCTATAATTCACCCCTCCACTTT
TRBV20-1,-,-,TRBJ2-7,CSARDTGYEQYF,TGCAGTGCTAGAGATACCGGCTACGAGCAGTACTTC
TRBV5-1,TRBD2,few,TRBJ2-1,CASSLATSGGAGYNEQFF,TGCGCCAGCAGCTTGGCTACTAGCGGGGGGGCCGGCTACAATGAGCAGTTCTTC
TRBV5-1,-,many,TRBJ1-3,CASSFGSDTIYF,TGCGCCAGCAGCTTCGGGTCGGACACCATATATTTT
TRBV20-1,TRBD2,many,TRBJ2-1,CSARDWAGGTQNEQFF,TGCAGTGCTAGAGATTGGGCGGGGGGAACACAAAATGAGCAGTTCTTC
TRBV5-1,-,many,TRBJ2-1,CASSLFGHNEQFF,TGCGCCAGCAGCTTGTTTGGTCACAATGAGCAGTTCTTC
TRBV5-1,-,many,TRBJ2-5,CASSLAARGVGGETQYF,TGCGCCAGCAGCTTGGCGGCCAGGGGTGTAGGCGGAGAGACCCAGTACTTC
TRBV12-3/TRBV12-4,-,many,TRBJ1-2,CASRQSGLVGYTF,TGTGCCAGCAGACAGTCTGGGCTCGTTGGCTACACCTTC
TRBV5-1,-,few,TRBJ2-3,CASSLVGGDTQYF,TGCGCCAGCAGCTTGGTCGGCGGGGATACGCAGTATTTT
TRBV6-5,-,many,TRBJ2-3,CASRLQGSDTQYF,TGTGCCAGCAGGTTACAGGGATCAGATACGCAGTATTTT